What follows are 25 T cell receptor beta chains derived from one specimen sequenced in a study of cytomegalovirus exposure and HLA in healthy donors. The assay was immunoSEQ multiplex PCR, and TCRdb's table has in-frame clones only and misses some. The repertoire holds 250,000 or so clones, about 90% seen once, with 12% in the top ten. The specimen was PBMCs. These receptors all stem from a man aged 18 to 29 in good health and CMV-seropositive.

This clone has more than one count but fewer than ten. The chain is built from TRBV6-1 and TRBJ2-2; perhaps D is TRBD1 or TRBD2 (5 bases each). CDR3 length: 14 amino acids. Trimming removed 6 bases from V and 1 base from J, with 9 bases in between. Per the germline V gene, CDR1 is MNHNS and CDR2 is SASEGT. The CDR3 DNA follows: TGTGCCAGCAGCGGGGACGGGAACACCGGGGAGCTGTTTTTT. Its translation: CASSGDGNTGELFF.

The chain combines TRBV18 with TRBJ2-1; TRBD2 agrees at 11 bases. Unmatched junction bases numbered 7, after V lost 6 bases and J lost 6 bases. The CDR3 totals 15 residues. Germline V gene data show CDR1 as KGHSH and CDR2 as LQKENI. The CDR3 loop is CASSPGTSGINEQFF. CDR3 in DNA: TGTGCCAGCTCTCCCGGGACTAGCGGCATCAATGAGCAGTTCTTC.

This chain links TRBV30 with TRBJ2-1, with TRBD2 as a possible D gene (5 bases). The CDR3 is 16 amino acids. The germline gives CDR1 GTSNPN, CDR2 SVGIG (reference sequence). Trimming removed 2 bases at V and 3 bases at J, with 17 bases between. The DNA for the CDR3 is TGTGCCTGGAGTTCAGAAGGGAGAGCTAACTACAATGAGCAGTTCTTC. Its protein is CAWSSEGRANYNEQFF.

The V call is TRBV2, the J call TRBJ1-5, with 9 bases identical to TRBD1. Germline loops: CDR1 SNHLY, CDR2 FYNNEI. J gave up 1 base and V 7 bases, and 5 bases lay outside the gene matches. The CDR3 is 15 amino acids. In nucleotides, the CDR3 is TGTGCCAGCATACCGGGACAGGGAAGCAATCAGCCCCAGCATTTT. Translation gives CASIPGQGSNQPQHF.

The V and J genes are TRBV5-1 and TRBJ1-5; no clear D. The CDR3 consists of 13 residues. V was clipped by 4 bases and J by 1 base, with 6 bases between them. Germline V gene sequence: CDR1 SGHRS, CDR2 YFSETQ. The CDR3 loop is CASSPDSNQPQHF. As DNA, the CDR3 is TGCGCCAGCAGCCCCGACAGCAATCAGCCCCAGCATTTT.

This rearrangement joins TRBV9 to TRBJ1-2; 8 bases fit TRBD1. Trimming took 4 bases from V and 5 from J; bases not matched to a gene: 10. The CDR3 covers 15 residues. Germline CDR1 reads SGDLS; CDR2 reads YYNGEE. The chain's CDR3 is CASSSTGAVGYGYTF. The DNA of the CDR3 is TGTGCCAGCAGCTCGACAGGGGCTGTGGGGTATGGCTACACCTTC.

This clone was picked up one time. The V and J genes are TRBV27 and TRBJ2-2; possibly TRBD1 for D (6 bases). Trimming removed 3 bases from V and 7 bases from J, with 12 bases in between. CDR3 length: 14 amino acids. Germline CDR1 and CDR2: MNHEY and SMNVEV (reference sequence). The DNA of the CDR3 is TGTGCCAGCAGTTTTCCAGGGGCCGGCGGGGAGCTGTTTTTT. Translation: CASSFPGAGGELFF.

Worth noting for this clone: One end of the junction is discordant with germline, which a read error may explain. The genes are TRBV4-3 and TRBJ2-1, with D maybe TRBD1 (5 bases). The CDR3 has 15 amino acids. Germline loops: CDR1 LGHNA, CDR2 YSLEER. For the CDR3, the DNA is TGCGCCAGCACCCAAGGGGCGAGCTCCTACAATGAGCAGTTCTTC. Translated, it gives CASTQGASSYNEQFF.

The chain has TRBV18 and TRBJ1-2; D is perhaps TRBD1 (5 bases). With 5 bases removed from V and 3 bases from J, the gap between germline ends came to 13 bases. The CDR3 loop spans 14 amino acids. Germline V gene lookup returns CDR1 KGHSH and CDR2 LQKENI. In nucleotides, the CDR3 is TGTGCCAGCTCAATACGACGGGGCGACTATGGCTACACCTTC. Translating gives CASSIRRGDYGYTF.

This rearrangement joins TRBV18 to TRBJ2-6; D gene uncertain. CDR1 is KGHSH, CDR2 LQKENI, per germline. The CDR3 consists of 17 residues. Trimming took 6 bases from V and 4 from J, leaving 19 bases between them. CDR3 protein: CASSPGQLALGANVLTF. Here the CDR3 DNA reads TGTGCCAGCTCTCCCGGCCAGCTCGCTCTGGGGGCCAACGTCCTGACTTTC.

The chain combines TRBV5-1 with TRBJ1-1; a possible D gene is TRBD1 (5 bases). V was shortened by 3 bases and J by 2 bases, with 14 bases between the two germline ends. Germline values: CDR1 SGHRS, CDR2 YFSETQ. The CDR3 totals 15 residues. In DNA, the CDR3 is TGCGCCAGCAGCTCGTCCCCGCAGGGTAACACTGAAGCTTTCTTT. Its translation: CASSSSPQGNTEAFF.

This chain connects TRBV5-4 to TRBJ2-1; D is undetermined. Trimming left V 0 bases short and J 5 bases short, with 12 bases between. The germline gives CDR1 SGHNT, CDR2 YYREEE (reference sequence). The CDR3 is made up of 15 amino acids. The CDR3 spells CASSLGPNNDNEQFF. CDR3 nucleotides: TGTGCCAGCAGCTTGGGGCCAAACAACGACAATGAGCAGTTCTTC.

This chain links TRBV27 with TRBJ2-5, with D perhaps TRBD1 (7 bases). Germline assignment: CDR1 MNHEY and CDR2 SMNVEV (reference sequence). Deletions cut 4 bases from V and 5 bases from J, with 14 bases between. This CDR3 has 14 residues. The CDR3 region has the DNA TGTGCCAGCAGTTCGCTGACAGGGAGGGAGACCCAGTACTTC. It yields the protein CASSSLTGRETQYF.

This clone occurred once. J is TRBJ2-1 and V is TRBV25-1; D perhaps matches TRBD1 (5 bases). Germline V CDR1 and CDR2: MGHDK, SYGVNS. Trimming took 9 bases from V and 2 from J, leaving 17 bases between them. This CDR3 has 15 residues. The CDR3 DNA reads TGTGCCAGTACCCCGGCAGGGCGGACCTACAATGAGCAGTTCTTC. It yields the protein CASTPAGRTYNEQFF.

The rearrangement uses TRBV7-9 and TRBJ1-2, with D tentatively TRBD1 (6 bases). The germline CDR1 and CDR2 sequences are SEHNR and FQNEAQ (reference sequence). V shed 5 bases and J shed 7 bases, with 23 bases lying between them. This CDR3 region has 16 residues. CDR3 amino acids: CASSPGATEKRIGYTF. The CDR3 DNA is TGTGCCAGCAGCCCAGGGGCGACGGAAAAACGGATTGGCTACACCTTC.

This clone has only one observation. The chain joins TRBV5-1 to TRBJ1-2, with a tentative D call TRBD1 (6 bases). Germline CDR1 and CDR2: SGHRS and YFSETQ. With 1 base removed from V and 7 bases from J, the gap between germline ends came to 14 bases. The CDR3 covers 14 residues. The CDR3 DNA sequence: TGCGCCAGCAGCTTGTTGGGGGCAGAGGGTGGCTACACCTTC. As protein: CASSLLGAEGGYTF. Variable domain in full (rest from reference TRBV5-1 and TRBJ1-2): KAGVTQTPRYLIKTRGQQVTLSCSPISGHRSVSWYQQTPGQGLQFLFEYFSETQRNKGNFPGRFSGRQFSNSRSEMNVSTLELGDSALYLCASSLLGAEGGYTFGSGTRLTVV.

The V call is TRBV9, the J call TRBJ1-1; no clear D gene. Germline CDR1 SGDLS, CDR2 YYNGEE. The CDR3 has 13 amino acids. Trimming took off 5 bases at V and 0 bases at J, with 8 bases between the two ends. Here the CDR3 reads CASRDFMNTEAFF. In DNA, the CDR3 is TGTGCCAGCAGGGACTTCATGAACACTGAAGCTTTCTTT.

This rearrangement joins TRBV29-1 to TRBJ2-7; D might be TRBD2 (5 bases). V was pared by 5 bases and J by 3 bases, with 20 bases between. Germline CDR1 SQVTM, CDR2 ANQGSEA. CDR3 size: 15 residues. As DNA, the CDR3 is TGCAGCGTTAAAACCGGTACCGGACTGAACTACGAGCAGTACTTC. It is translated as CSVKTGTGLNYEQYF.

The chain carries TRBV6-1 and TRBJ2-3, with TRBD2 matching over 10 bases. J lost 7 bases, V lost 5 bases, and 9 bases had no gene match. Germline V gene lookup returns CDR1 MNHNS and CDR2 SASEGT. CDR3 size: 15 residues. CDR3 in DNA: TGTGCCAGCAGTTGGCTAGCGGGAGAACGGAATACGCAGTATTTT. Translation: CASSWLAGERNTQYF.

This chain links TRBV5-1 with TRBJ2-1, with 9 bases aligning to TRBD2. The CDR3 has 15 residues. Germline trimming cut 0 bases from V and 3 bases from J; bases unmatched to any gene: 1. CDR1 is SGHRS and CDR2 is YFSETQ in the germline V gene. CDR3 DNA: TGCGCCAGCAGCTTGGGTAGCGGGGGCTACAATGAGCAGTTCTTC. Protein sequence: CASSLGSGGYNEQFF.

The rearrangement uses TRBV11-2 and TRBJ2-1, with D uncertain. The V gene's germline CDR1 is SGHAT and CDR2 FQNNGV. Trimming left V 6 bases short and J 0 bases short, with 9 bases between. The CDR3 spans 14 residues. For the CDR3, the DNA is TGTGCCAGCAGGGGATATCGCTCCTACAATGAGCAGTTCTTC. As protein: CASRGYRSYNEQFF. Drawing the rest from reference TRBV11-2 and TRBJ2-1, the complete variable domain is EAGVAQSPRYKIIEKRQSVAFWCNPISGHATLYWYQQILGQGPKLLIQFQNNGVVDDSQLPKDRFSAERLKGVDSTLKIQPAKLEDSAVYLCASRGYRSYNEQFFGPGTRLTVL.

J is TRBJ2-2 and V is TRBV27; D gene unclear. Trimming pared 9 bases from V and 2 bases from J, leaving 10 bases between. The CDR3 runs to 13 residues. CDR1 is MNHEY, CDR2 SMNVEV, per germline (reference sequence). CDR3 coding DNA: TGTGCCAGTTCAGGCGTAAACACCGGGGAGCTGTTTTTT. Its protein is CASSGVNTGELFF.

The gene calls are TRBV6-6 and TRBJ2-7; D ambiguous. CDR1 and CDR2 from the germline V gene are MNHNY and SVGAGI (reference sequence). This CDR3 comprises 11 residues. Deletions cut 5 bases from V and 6 bases from J, with 8 bases between. CDR3 DNA sequence: TGTGCCAGCAGTGCGTGGGCCGAGCAGTACTTC. Its protein is CASSAWAEQYF.

V usage is TRBV19 and J usage is TRBJ2-1; 11 nucleotides line up with TRBD2. Germline values: CDR1 LNHDA, CDR2 SQIVND (reference sequence). The V gene end was trimmed by 3 bases and the J gene end by 3 bases; junction bases not matched to a gene: 7. The CDR3 is 17 residues long. This CDR3 reads CASSIAYGLAGYNEQFF. In DNA form, the CDR3 reads TGTGCCAGTAGTATCGCCTATGGACTAGCGGGCTACAATGAGCAGTTCTTC.

J is TRBJ2-7 and V is TRBV7-7; D is perhaps TRBD2 (6 bases). From germline, CDR1 is SSHAT and CDR2 FNYEAQ (reference sequence). Trimming shortened V by 1 base and J by 7 bases, and 11 bases separated the two germline ends. The CDR3 has 13 amino acids. CDR3 amino acids: CASSLGIGGEQYF. The CDR3, as DNA: TGTGCCAGCAGCTTAGGAATTGGGGGGGAGCAGTACTTC.